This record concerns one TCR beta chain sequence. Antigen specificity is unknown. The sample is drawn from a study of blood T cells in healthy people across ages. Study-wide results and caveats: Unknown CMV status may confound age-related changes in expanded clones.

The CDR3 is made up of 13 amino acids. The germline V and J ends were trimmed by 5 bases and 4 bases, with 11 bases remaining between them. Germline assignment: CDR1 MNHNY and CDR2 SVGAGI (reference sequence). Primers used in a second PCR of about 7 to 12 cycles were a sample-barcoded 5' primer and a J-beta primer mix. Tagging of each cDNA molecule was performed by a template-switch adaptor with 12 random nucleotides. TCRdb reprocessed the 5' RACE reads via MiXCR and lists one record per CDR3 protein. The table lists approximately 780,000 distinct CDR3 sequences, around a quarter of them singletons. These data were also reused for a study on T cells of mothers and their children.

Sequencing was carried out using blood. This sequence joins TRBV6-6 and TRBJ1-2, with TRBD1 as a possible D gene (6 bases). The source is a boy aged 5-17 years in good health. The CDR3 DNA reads TGTGCCAGCAGTCAGAGGACAGTCTATGGCTACACCTTC. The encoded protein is CASSQRTVYGYTF.